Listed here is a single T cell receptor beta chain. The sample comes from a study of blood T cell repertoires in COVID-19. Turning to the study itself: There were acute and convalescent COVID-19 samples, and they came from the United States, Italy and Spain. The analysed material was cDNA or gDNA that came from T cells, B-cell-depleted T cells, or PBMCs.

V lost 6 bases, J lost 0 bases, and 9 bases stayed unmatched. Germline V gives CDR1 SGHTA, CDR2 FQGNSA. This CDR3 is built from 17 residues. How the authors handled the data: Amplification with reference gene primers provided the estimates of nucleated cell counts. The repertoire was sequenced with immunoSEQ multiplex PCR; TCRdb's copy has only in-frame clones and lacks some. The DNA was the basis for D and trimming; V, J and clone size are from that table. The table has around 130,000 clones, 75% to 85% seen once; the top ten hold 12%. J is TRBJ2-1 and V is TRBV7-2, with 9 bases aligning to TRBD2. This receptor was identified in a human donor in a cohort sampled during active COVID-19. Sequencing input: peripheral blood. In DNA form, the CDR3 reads TGTGCCAGCAGGTACTCTAGCGGGATGAGCTCCTACAATGAGCAGTTCTTC. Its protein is CASRYSSGMSSYNEQFF.